The 17 T cell receptor beta chains given below trace back to one sample, sequenced in a study of blood T cell repertoires in COVID-19. Assay: immunoSEQ multiplex PCR; the TCRdb copy retains only in-frame clones and omits some. The repertoire holds about 320,000 clones, with roughly 90% as singletons. The sample consisted of PBMCs or T cells enriched from blood (not recorded which). The receptors originated from a man in his fifties or sixties who had recovered from COVID-19.

This chain joins TRBV7-2 and TRBJ1-1; 9 positions match TRBD1. The V segment lost 4 bases and the J segment 1 base; nucleotides outside the gene matches: 10. Germline lookup yields CDR1 SGHTA and CDR2 FQGNSA. This CDR3 comprises 17 residues. This CDR3 is CASSSRAQGAKNTEAFF. The CDR3 coding sequence is TGTGCCAGCAGCTCTAGAGCACAGGGGGCGAAGAACACTGAAGCTTTCTTT. Complete variable domain (other parts from reference TRBV7-2 and TRBJ1-1): GAGVSQSPSNKVTEKGKDVELRCDPISGHTALYWYRQSLGQGLEFLIYFQGNSAPDKSGLPSDRFSAERTGGSVSTLTIQRTQQEDSAVYLCASSSRAQGAKNTEAFFGQGTRLTVV.

This clone was observed a few times. The chain links TRBV4-3 to TRBJ1-2; D is possibly TRBD1 (5 bases). CDR3 size: 16 residues. The germline gives CDR1 LGHNA, CDR2 YSLEER. The V gene lost 1 base and the J gene lost 7 bases, with 19 bases spanning the gap. CDR3: CASSQVSNGGVGGYTF. The CDR3 bases are TGCGCCAGCAGCCAAGTATCTAACGGAGGGGTGGGTGGCTACACCTTC.

The table lists this clone with a count of one. The rearrangement links TRBV5-4 to TRBJ2-3, with 12 bases matching TRBD2. The V and J ends lost 4 bases and 3 bases, in that order; junction bases with no gene match: 15. Germline V gives CDR1 SGHNT, CDR2 YYREEE (reference sequence). The CDR3 consists of 19 residues. The DNA for the CDR3 is TGTGCCAGCAGCGGGAAAGTACTAGCGGGAGGATCGCGGACAGATACGCAGTATTTT. Its protein is CASSGKVLAGGSRTDTQYF.

The CDR3: CASSEDRGVGYTF. For the CDR3, the DNA is TGTGCCAGCAGTGAAGACAGGGGGGTTGGCTACACCTTC. The chain couples TRBV6-1 to TRBJ1-2, with 8 positions matching TRBD1. Germline CDR1 is MNHNS and CDR2 is SASEGT. Trimming removed 1 base from V and 7 bases from J; junction bases left unmatched: 2. The CDR3 has 13 residues.

The chain combines TRBV7-9 with TRBJ1-1; no definite D call. The CDR3 is 13 residues long. Per the germline V gene, CDR1 is SEHNR and CDR2 is FQNEAQ (reference sequence). Trimming left V 2 bases short and J 1 base short, with 5 bases between. The CDR3 DNA follows: TGTGCCAGCAGCTTAAACGGGAACACTGAAGCTTTCTTT. Translated, it gives CASSLNGNTEAFF.

This clone was recorded only once. The chain has TRBV7-8 and TRBJ1-2; 8 bases line up with TRBD1. The CDR3 contains 12 residues. With V trimmed by 5 bases and J by 13 bases, 9 bases remained unmatched. CDR1 and CDR2 from the germline V gene are SGHVS and FQNEAQ. CDR3 residues: CASSRPTGVSTF. The CDR3 nucleotides read TGTGCCAGCAGCCGGCCGACAGGGGTCTCCACCTTC.

This chain joins TRBV2 and TRBJ2-1; 7 bases fit TRBD2. V dropped 8 bases and J dropped 7; count of bases not matched to a gene: 5. Germline V gene sequence: CDR1 SNHLY, CDR2 FYNNEI. The CDR3 totals 12 residues. CDR3 DNA: TGTGCCAGCCGGGAGGTCTCAAATGAGCAGTTCTTC. This codes for CASREVSNEQFF. Complete variable domain (other parts from reference TRBV2 and TRBJ2-1): EPEVTQTPSHQVTQMGQEVILRCVPISNHLYFYWYRQILGQKVEFLVSFYNNEISEKSEIFDDQFSVERPDGSNFTLKIRSTKLEDSAMYFCASREVSNEQFFGPGTRLTVL.

V usage is TRBV18 and J usage is TRBJ1-1; 7 bases agree with TRBD1. J lost 8 bases, V lost 6 bases, and 9 bases had no gene match. The CDR3 contains 13 residues. Germline loops: CDR1 KGHSH, CDR2 LQKENI. The CDR3 here is CASSPGQSREAFF. The DNA of the CDR3 is TGTGCCAGCTCTCCGGGACAGAGCCGGGAAGCTTTCTTT.

V gene TRBV5-5 combines with J gene TRBJ2-1; 9 positions agree with TRBD1. Trimming cost V 4 bases and J 9 bases; bases outside gene matches: 14. Germline V gives CDR1 SGHKS, CDR2 YYEKEE (reference sequence). The CDR3 is 16 amino acids. CDR3 in DNA: TGTGCCAGCAGCCGAATCCCGGGACAGGGCTCAGGTGAGCAGTTCTTC. Amino acid sequence: CASSRIPGQGSGEQFF.

This chain joins TRBV4-1 and TRBJ1-1; the match to TRBD1 covers 7 bases. Germline CDR1 is MGHRA and CDR2 is YSYEKL. CDR3 length: 14 amino acids. Trimming at V came to 0 bases and at J to 11 bases, leaving 9 bases not matched to a gene. This CDR3 is CASSQEVRGERAFF. The CDR3 nucleotides read TGCGCCAGCAGCCAAGAAGTCAGGGGGGAACGGGCTTTCTTT.

This clone was observed a few times. The chain links TRBV28 to TRBJ1-5; tentative D call: TRBD1 (6 bases). Germline V gene data show CDR1 as MDHEN and CDR2 as SYDVKM. The V end was cut by 5 bases, the J end by 6 bases, with 14 bases between. This CDR3 spans 14 amino acids. In DNA form, the CDR3 reads TGTGCCAGCAGTGGGCAGGGGATCGTTCAGCCCCAGCATTTT. Translated: CASSGQGIVQPQHF.

This clone has a single count. The rearrangement links TRBV19 to TRBJ2-7; possibly TRBD1 for D (5 bases). The CDR3 is 14 residues long. V was trimmed by 8 bases and J by 2 bases, leaving 16 bases between them. CDR1 is LNHDA, CDR2 SQIVND, per germline (reference sequence). In DNA form, the CDR3 reads TGTGCCAGTGGTCGTAGGCAGGGCGCCTACGAGCAGTACTTC. The encoded protein is CASGRRQGAYEQYF.

Here the CDR3 DNA reads TGTGCCAGCAGTTTATCAGGGACAGGGAGCACAGATACGCAGTATTTT. This translates into CASSLSGTGSTDTQYF. The chain couples TRBV27 to TRBJ2-3, with TRBD1 matching over 9 bases. Germline V CDR1 and CDR2: MNHEY, SMNVEV (reference sequence). The CDR3 contains 16 residues. Trimming removed 0 bases from V and 0 bases from J; junction bases left unmatched: 1.

This chain links TRBV4-2 with TRBJ1-1; the match to TRBD1 covers 10 bases. Germline CDR1 is LGHNA and CDR2 is YNFKEQ. V gave up 4 bases and J gave up 3 bases; unmatched junction bases: 5. CDR3 length: 15 amino acids. The CDR3 reads CASSRPGTGDTEAFF. As DNA, the CDR3 is TGTGCCAGCAGCCGCCCCGGGACAGGGGACACTGAAGCTTTCTTT.

The CDR3 region has the DNA TGTGCCAGCAGTCGAAGGGGGCCGGATGAGCAGTTCTTC. Translating gives CASSRRGPDEQFF. The chain combines TRBV25-1 with TRBJ2-1; 7 nucleotides match TRBD1. The V and J ends lost 5 bases and 8 bases, in that order; junction bases with no gene match: 6. Germline assignment: CDR1 MGHDK and CDR2 SYGVNS. The CDR3 covers 13 residues.

This clone appeared a single time. The rearrangement links TRBV7-9 to TRBJ2-1; 9 nucleotides agree with TRBD1. This CDR3 region has 17 residues. The V gene end was trimmed by 1 base and the J gene end by 3 bases; junction bases not matched to a gene: 7. Germline CDR1 is SEHNR and CDR2 is FQNEAQ (reference sequence). DNA of the CDR3: TGTGCCAGCAGCTTAGTGGGTAGGGGACAGGGCTACAATGAGCAGTTCTTC. It specifies CASSLVGRGQGYNEQFF.

The chain links TRBV7-9 to TRBJ1-5; 9 bases agree with TRBD1. J was trimmed by 2 bases and V by 5 bases; bases with no gene match: 16. In germline, CDR1 is SEHNR, CDR2 FQNEAQ (reference sequence). CDR3 length: 19 amino acids. CDR3 bases: TGTGCCAGCAGCGCGGGGCGGGGGACAGGGCTGTCCGGCAATCAGCCCCAGCATTTT. Protein sequence: CASSAGRGTGLSGNQPQHF.